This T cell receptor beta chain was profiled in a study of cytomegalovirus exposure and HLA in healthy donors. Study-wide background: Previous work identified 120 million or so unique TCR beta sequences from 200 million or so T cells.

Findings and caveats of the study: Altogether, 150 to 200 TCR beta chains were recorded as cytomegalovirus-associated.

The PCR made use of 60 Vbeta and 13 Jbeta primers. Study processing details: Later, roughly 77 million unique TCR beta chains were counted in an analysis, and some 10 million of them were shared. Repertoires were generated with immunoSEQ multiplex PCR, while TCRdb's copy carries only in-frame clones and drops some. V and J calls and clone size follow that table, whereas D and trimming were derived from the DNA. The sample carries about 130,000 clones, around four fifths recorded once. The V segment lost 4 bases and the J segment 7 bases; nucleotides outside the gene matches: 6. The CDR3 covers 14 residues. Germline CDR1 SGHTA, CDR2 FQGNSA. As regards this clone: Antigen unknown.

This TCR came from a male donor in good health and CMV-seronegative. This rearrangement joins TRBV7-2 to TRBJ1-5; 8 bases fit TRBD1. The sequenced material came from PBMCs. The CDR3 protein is CASSSGGAGQPQHF. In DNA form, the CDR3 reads TGTGCCAGCAGCTCAGGGGGCGCAGGACAGCCCCAGCATTTT.